The T cell receptor beta chain under discussion was sequenced for a study of cytomegalovirus exposure and HLA in healthy donors. PCR was performed using 60 Vbeta and 13 Jbeta primers. The assay was immunoSEQ multiplex PCR, and TCRdb's table has in-frame clones only and misses some. The listing records about 130,000 clones. The source is a man aged 18 to 29 in good health and CMV-seronegative. Specimen: PBMCs.

CDR3 nucleotides: TGTGCCAGCAGCTTTAGCGGAGATACGCAGTATTTT. Its translation: CASSFSGDTQYF. The genes are TRBV11-3 and TRBJ2-3; D perhaps matches TRBD2 (6 bases). CDR1 is SGHNT and CDR2 is YENEEA in the germline V gene. CDR3 length: 12 residues. V lost 3 bases to trimming and J lost 5 bases, with 6 bases between them.